This TCR beta chain was obtained from a study of T-cell reconstitution after alpha-beta-depleted transplantation in children (dated by TCRdb to the mid-2010s). Regarding the complete study: The study quantitatively tracked T-cell immune reconstitution after TCRalphabeta/CD19-depleted allogeneic hematopoietic cell transplantation in children using TCR repertoire profiling.

This clonotype was counted between two and nine times. Its cognate antigen has yet to be identified. Base quality data are lacking; no much larger clone is found one base away. The V end gives up 9 bases and the J end 7 bases, leaving 11 bases in the junction not matched to a gene. Its CDR3 holds 15 amino acids, cysteine through phenylalanine. Kept here is only the CDR3 DNA, which spans 45 bases and is read in frame from base 1. Reading the germline V gene (reference sequence) gives CDR1 LNHNV and CDR2 YYDKDF. The library was produced with PCR. Instrument used: Illumina HiSeq 2500. Molecular barcoding was employed in the preparation of TCR libraries, with unique molecular identifiers being used to normalize TCRbeta repertoire quantification. TCRdb handled the public reads itself, with Q25 trimming in fastp and clone calling in MiXCR, and kept productive beta chains. Duplicate CDR3 protein sequences are folded into a single record with the most common DNA and genes. This sample holds a few hundred thousand distinct CDR3 sequences; about 16% were observed only once. Jointly, the top ten make up 2.5% to 3.5% of the sample.

The clonotype comes from a human donor who donated a stem cell graft to a child with acute lymphoblastic leukemia. The source was PBMCs from the stem cell graft donor, collected from the stem cell graft. The chain is made from TRBV15 and TRBJ2-1; TRBD2 agrees with 11 junctional bases. The CDR3 reads CATRVGASGGNEQFF. The sequenced DNA: TGTGCCACAAGGGTCGGGGCTAGCGGGGGGAATGAGCAGTTCTTC. When the CDR3 is completed using the reference TRBV15 and TRBJ2-1 genes on either side, the full variable domain is DAMVIQNPRYQVTQFGKPVTLSCSQTLNHNVMYWYQQKSSQAPKLLFHYYDKDFNNEADTPDNFQSRRPNTSFCFLDIRSPGLGDTAMYLCATRVGASGGNEQFFGPGTRLTVL.